This TCR beta chain comes out of a study of CXCR3-negative and CXCR3-positive naive CD8 T cells. In regard to this clonotype: Its antigen is still unknown.

CDR1 and CDR2 from the germline V gene are MDHEN and SYDVKM. The CDR3 totals 15 residues. Via 5' RACE with UMI labels, TRB cDNA libraries were prepared. TCRdb reprocessed the 5' RACE reads and reports one entry per CDR3 protein, with no DNA. This sample's clone table lists about 89,000 distinct CDR3 sequences. Study-wide findings and caveats: Diversity ran similarly high across both naive subsets but far lower in memory CD8+ cells. Unlike memory cells, which differed, naive CXCR3-negative and CXCR3-positive cells had similar TRBV-TRBJ usage. More hydrophobic TRB CDR3s occurred in CXCR3-positive than in CXCR3-negative naive cells. Fresh PBMCs served for most assays, and CXCR3 expression fell partially after cryopreservation. Naive subsets had comparable surface CD5; TCR strength was inferred from TRB CDR3 properties.

This receptor was identified in a human donor in good health. Some clones in this sample may be carry-over from other donors' samples. The sequenced sample consisted of naive CXCR3+ CD8+ T cells from blood. Subset denoted: CD45RO-CCR7+CD27+CD95- naive CD8+ T cells expressing CXCR3 (TNR3+). The rearrangement links TRBV28 to TRBJ2-1; TCRdb's D call, TRBD2, is unchecked because there is no DNA. The CDR3 is CASTLRARLVNEQFF.